This T cell receptor beta chain was sequenced for a study of cytomegalovirus exposure and HLA in healthy donors. Findings of the study overall: Differences between HLA loci emerged in a later analysis of TCR association rates, with DRB1 most and HLA-C fewest. Associated with HLA alleles at 0.05 false discovery rate in a later analysis were approximately 17,000 TCR beta sequences.

It was with 60 Vbeta and 13 Jbeta primers that the PCR ran. The assay was immunoSEQ multiplex PCR, and TCRdb's table has in-frame clones only and misses some. Of over 150,000 clones listed, roughly 80% are singletons. Details on this clone: Its antigen is undetermined.

Germline V gene data show CDR1 as DFQATT and CDR2 as SNEGSKA (reference sequence). With 1 base removed from V and 4 bases from J, the gap between germline ends came to 2 bases. The CDR3 extends over 11 amino acids. This receptor was taken from a man aged 45-65 years in good health and CMV-seronegative. V usage is TRBV20-1 and J usage is TRBJ2-1; D unclear. The sequenced sample was PBMCs. CDR3 bases: TGCAGTGCTAGAGCTTACAATGAGCAGTTCTTC. It specifies CSARAYNEQFF.